The 5 T cell receptor beta chains below all came from one sample that was sequenced in a study of CD8+ T cells in alopecia areata. Reverse transcription of extracted RNA yielded cDNA, which provided the sequencing template. Assay used: immunoSEQ multiplex PCR; TCRdb lists only in-frame clones, some missing. There are over 120,000 clones in the sample; roughly 61% occur only once, and around 6.6% lies in the top ten. This material consisted of CD4+ T cells sorted from blood, taken at week 0. The source is a human donor with alopecia areata.

The chain employs TRBV29-1 and TRBJ2-1; D remains ambiguous. This CDR3 is built from 12 residues. The V end lost 7 bases, the J end lost 2 bases, and 9 bases lay between the germline ends. Germline CDR1 is SQVTM and CDR2 is ANQGSEA. Here the CDR3 DNA reads TGCAGCGGCCGGCCTACCTACAATGAGCAGTTCTTC. Translation gives CSGRPTYNEQFF.

A note on this clone: A junction end diverges from the germline sequence, so it may reflect a read error. The V gene is TRBV7-2, the J gene TRBJ2-2; D possibly corresponds to TRBD1 (6 bases). Germline V lookup: CDR1 SGHTA, CDR2 FQGNSA. CDR3 length equals 15 residues. The CDR3, as DNA: TGTGCCAGCAGCTTATCAGGGGCGAACTCCGGGGAGCTGTTTTTT. Translation gives CASSLSGANSGELFF. Supplemented by reference TRBV7-2 and TRBJ2-2, the full variable domain reads GAGVSQSPSNKVTEKGKDVELRCDPISGHTALYWYRQSLGQGLEFLIYFQGNSAPDKSGLPSDRFSAERTGGSVSTLTIQRTQQEDSAVYLCASSLSGANSGELFFGEGSRLTVL.

V and J are TRBV4-2 and TRBJ1-1; D gene uncertain. Between the trimmed V and J ends, which lost 3 bases and 1 base, there was a span of 9 bases. The CDR3 has 14 amino acids. Germline V gene lookup returns CDR1 LGHNA and CDR2 YNFKEQ. The CDR3 reads CASSQASPNTEAFF. The CDR3, as DNA: TGTGCCAGCAGCCAGGCGAGCCCGAACACTGAAGCTTTCTTT.

This chain joins TRBV5-1 and TRBJ1-2; 9 bases are shared with TRBD1. V gave up 4 bases and J gave up 8 bases; unmatched junction bases: 6. Germline V lookup: CDR1 SGHRS, CDR2 YFSETQ. There are 13 residues in the CDR3. In DNA form, the CDR3 reads TGCGCCAGCAGCGTACAGGGGGCAGAGGGCTACACCTTC. Translating gives CASSVQGAEGYTF.

The CDR3 DNA follows: TGTGCCATCAGTGAGTCGGACGGACGCCAGTACTTC. It translates to CAISESDGRQYF. This chain joins TRBV10-3 and TRBJ2-7, with D unclear. Germline-derived CDR1 and CDR2 are ENHRY and SYGVKD. V lost 0 bases, J lost 10 bases, and 10 bases lay in between. CDR3 length: 12 amino acids.